This T cell receptor (beta chain) stems from a study of blood T cell repertoires in COVID-19. At the level of the study: Both acute and convalescent COVID-19 samples were obtained from the United States, Italy and Spain.

The authors' processing: The authors estimated nucleated cell counts from reference gene primer amplification. Method: immunoSEQ multiplex PCR; TCRdb's copy keeps in-frame clones and lacks some. V, J and clone size are taken as reported in that table, and D and trimming were inferred from the DNA itself. The sample yields hundreds of thousands of clones, under 95% seen once. Participants reported their clinical history, and cohort assignment relied on those reports. Recovered status applied to Cohort 3 donors who had two consecutive negative PCRs. It also applied to those with clearance or with symptom resolution. The TCR comes from a man in his sixties who had recovered from COVID-19. The sequenced material came from PBMCs or T cells enriched from blood (not recorded which).

The CDR3 reads CSASRGQGRNEKLFF. The DNA for the CDR3 is TGCAGTGCTAGTCGGGGACAGGGGAGGAATGAAAAACTGTTTTTT. V usage is TRBV20-1 and J usage is TRBJ1-4; 10 nucleotides match TRBD1. Germline assignment: CDR1 DFQATT and CDR2 SNEGSKA (reference sequence). Trimming at V came to 3 bases and at J to 5 bases, leaving 6 bases not matched to a gene. The CDR3 length is 15 residues.